These 4 T cell receptor beta chains came from one sample sequenced in a study of identical twins. TCRdb ran MiXCR on the 5' RACE reads and lists one entry per CDR3 protein. The repertoire holds around 490,000 distinct CDR3 sequences, with about 22% as singletons. The same sample was also used in a study of yellow fever vaccine responses in identical twins.

The sequencing sample was made of CD4+ T cells sorted from blood. These TCRs come from a woman aged 18-29 years in good health.

The chain uses TRBV20-1 and TRBJ2-1; 9 bases are a match to TRBD2. V lost 7 bases, J lost 9 bases, and 13 bases stayed unmatched. The CDR3 length is 14 residues. The germline V gene has CDR1 DFQATT and CDR2 SNEGSKA (reference sequence). CDR3 DNA: TGCAGTGTCAGTCGATCAGCGGGAGGAATTGAGCAGTTCTTC. It yields the protein CSVSRSAGGIEQFF.

This sequence joins TRBV3-1 and TRBJ2-2; D gene uncertain. This CDR3 is 12 amino acids long. The V and J ends lost 6 bases and 5 bases respectively, with 7 bases between them. Germline CDR1 LGHDT, CDR2 YNNKEL (reference sequence). The CDR3 spells CASRTLTGELFF. CDR3 nucleotide sequence: TGTGCCAGCAGGACGCTAACCGGGGAGCTGTTTTTT.

There are a few counts of this clonotype. The rearrangement uses TRBV3-1 and TRBJ2-1, with 11 bases identical to TRBD2. This CDR3 region has 16 residues. The germline V gene has CDR1 LGHDT and CDR2 YNNKEL (reference sequence). Trimming took 7 bases from V and 4 from J; bases not matched to a gene: 9. The CDR3 here is CASTPTLAGVYNEQFF. The CDR3 nucleotides are TGTGCCAGCACTCCCACACTAGCGGGAGTGTACAATGAGCAGTTCTTC.

This rearrangement joins TRBV5-1 to TRBJ2-7; the match to TRBD1 covers 8 bases. The CDR3 covers 17 residues. V shed 4 bases, J shed 6 bases, and the junction held 18 bases outside the gene matches. The germline CDR1 and CDR2 sequences are SGHRS and YFSETQ. Here the CDR3 reads CASSPSFFGQGAGEQYF. The CDR3 DNA sequence: TGCGCCAGCAGCCCTTCCTTTTTTGGTCAGGGGGCAGGCGAGCAGTACTTC.